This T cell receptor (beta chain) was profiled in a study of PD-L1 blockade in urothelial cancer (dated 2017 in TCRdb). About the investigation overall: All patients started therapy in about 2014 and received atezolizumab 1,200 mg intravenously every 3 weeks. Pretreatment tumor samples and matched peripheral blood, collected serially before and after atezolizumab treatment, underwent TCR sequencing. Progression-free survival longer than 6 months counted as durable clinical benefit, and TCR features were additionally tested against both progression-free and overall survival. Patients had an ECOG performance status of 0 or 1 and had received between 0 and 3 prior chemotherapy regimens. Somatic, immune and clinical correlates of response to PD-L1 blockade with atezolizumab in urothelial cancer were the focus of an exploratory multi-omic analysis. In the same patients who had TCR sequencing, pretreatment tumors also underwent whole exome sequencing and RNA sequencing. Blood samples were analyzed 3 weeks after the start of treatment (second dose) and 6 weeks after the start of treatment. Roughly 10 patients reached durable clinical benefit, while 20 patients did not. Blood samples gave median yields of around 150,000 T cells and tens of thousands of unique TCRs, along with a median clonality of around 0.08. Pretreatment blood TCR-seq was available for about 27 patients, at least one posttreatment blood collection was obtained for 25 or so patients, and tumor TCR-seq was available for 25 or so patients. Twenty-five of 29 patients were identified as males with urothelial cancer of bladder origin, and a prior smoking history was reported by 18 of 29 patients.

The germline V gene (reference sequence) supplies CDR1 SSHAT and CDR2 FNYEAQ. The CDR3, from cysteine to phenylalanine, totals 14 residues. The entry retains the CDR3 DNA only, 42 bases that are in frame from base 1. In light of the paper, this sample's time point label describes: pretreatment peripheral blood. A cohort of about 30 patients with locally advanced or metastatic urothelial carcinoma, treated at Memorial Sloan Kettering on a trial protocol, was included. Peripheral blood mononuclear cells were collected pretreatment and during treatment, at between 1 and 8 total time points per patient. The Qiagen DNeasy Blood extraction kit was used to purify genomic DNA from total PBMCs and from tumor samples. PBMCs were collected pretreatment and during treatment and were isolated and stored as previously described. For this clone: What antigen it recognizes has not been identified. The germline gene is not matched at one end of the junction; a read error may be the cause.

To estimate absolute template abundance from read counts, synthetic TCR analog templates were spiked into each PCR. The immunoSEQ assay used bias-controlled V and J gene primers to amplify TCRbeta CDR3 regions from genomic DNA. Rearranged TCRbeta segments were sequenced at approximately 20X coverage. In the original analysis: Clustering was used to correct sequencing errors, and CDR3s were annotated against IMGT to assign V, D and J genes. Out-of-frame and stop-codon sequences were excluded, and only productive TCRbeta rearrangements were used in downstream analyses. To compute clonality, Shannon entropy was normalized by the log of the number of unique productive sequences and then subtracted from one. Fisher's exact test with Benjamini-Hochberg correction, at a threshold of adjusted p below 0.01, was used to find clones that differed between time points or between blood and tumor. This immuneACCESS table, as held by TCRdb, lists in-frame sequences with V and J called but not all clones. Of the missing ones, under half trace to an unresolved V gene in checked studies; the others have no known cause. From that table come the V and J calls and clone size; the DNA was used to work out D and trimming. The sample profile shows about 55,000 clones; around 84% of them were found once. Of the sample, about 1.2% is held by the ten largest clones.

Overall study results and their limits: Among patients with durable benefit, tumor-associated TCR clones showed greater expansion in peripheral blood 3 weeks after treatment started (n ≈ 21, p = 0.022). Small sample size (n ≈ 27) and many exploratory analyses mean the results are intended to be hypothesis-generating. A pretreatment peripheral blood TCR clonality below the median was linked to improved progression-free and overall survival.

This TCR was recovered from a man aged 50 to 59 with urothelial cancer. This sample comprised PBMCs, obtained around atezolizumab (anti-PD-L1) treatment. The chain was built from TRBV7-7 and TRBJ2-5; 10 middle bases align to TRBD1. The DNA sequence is TGTGCTAGCAGCTTAGGGACAGGGGTAGAGACCCAGTACTTC. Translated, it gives CASSLGTGVETQYF.